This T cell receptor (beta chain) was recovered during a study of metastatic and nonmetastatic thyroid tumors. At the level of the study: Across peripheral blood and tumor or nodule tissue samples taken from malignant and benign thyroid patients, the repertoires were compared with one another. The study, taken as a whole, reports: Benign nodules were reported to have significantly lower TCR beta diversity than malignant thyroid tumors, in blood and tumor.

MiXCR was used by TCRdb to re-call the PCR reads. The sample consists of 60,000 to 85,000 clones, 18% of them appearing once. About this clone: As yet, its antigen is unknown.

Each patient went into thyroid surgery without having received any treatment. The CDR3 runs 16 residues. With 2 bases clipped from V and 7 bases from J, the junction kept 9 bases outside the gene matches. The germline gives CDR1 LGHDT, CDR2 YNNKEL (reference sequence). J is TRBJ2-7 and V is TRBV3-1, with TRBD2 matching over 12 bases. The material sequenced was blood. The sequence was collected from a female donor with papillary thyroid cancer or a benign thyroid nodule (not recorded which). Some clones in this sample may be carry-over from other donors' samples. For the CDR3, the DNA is TGTGCCAGCAGCCAACATCTAGCGGGAGGGCCTCGGGAGCAGTACTTC. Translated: CASSQHLAGGPREQYF.